This TCR beta chain comes out of a study of blood T cell repertoires in COVID-19. Background on the study: Donors in the United States, Italy and Spain gave samples during acute or convalescent COVID-19. Sample material is recorded as cDNA or gDNA derived from T cells, B-cell-depleted T cells, or PBMCs.

Per germline, CDR1 SGHNT and CDR2 YYREEE (reference sequence). The V and J ends lost 5 bases and 1 base, in that order; junction bases with no gene match: 3. CDR3 length: 15 amino acids. Study processing details: Researchers report that nucleated cell counts were estimated from reference gene primer amplification. Method: immunoSEQ multiplex PCR; TCRdb's copy keeps in-frame clones and lacks some. The V and J calls and clone size are taken from that table; D and trimming were inferred from the DNA. The sample has about 94,000 clones; around 82% are singletons. The chain joins TRBV5-4 to TRBJ2-2, with 9 nucleotides matching TRBD1. The sequenced material came from peripheral blood. The receptor comes from a man aged 60 to 69 with acute or convalescent COVID-19. For the CDR3, the DNA is TGTGCCAGCAGGGCGGGACAGGGGAACACCGGGGAGCTGTTTTTT. It specifies CASRAGQGNTGELFF.